This T cell receptor (beta chain) was captured by sequencing in a study of blood T cell repertoires in COVID-19. Across the whole study: Collection of acute and convalescent COVID-19 samples took place in the United States, Italy and Spain. Nucleic acid was either cDNA or gDNA, and it came from T cells, B-cell-depleted T cells, or PBMCs.

This CDR3 has 17 amino acids. CDR1 LGHNA and CDR2 YSLEER come from the germline V gene. Germline trimming cut 0 bases from V and 3 bases from J; bases unmatched to any gene: 11. Authors' methods: Estimation of nucleated cell counts was performed using reference gene primer amplification. Produced via immunoSEQ multiplex PCR; TCRdb's table is partial and in-frame only. The V and J calls and the clone size are those of that table, but D and trimming were determined from the DNA. The table lists about 160,000 clones, 70% to 90% of them singletons. Sequencing was done on a sample of peripheral blood. This sequence originates from a man in his fifties or sixties with active or convalescent COVID-19. This chain uses TRBV4-3 with TRBJ2-7; 7 nucleotides agree with TRBD1. CDR3 region: CASSQDRIWDSLYEQYF. In DNA, the CDR3 is TGCGCCAGCAGCCAAGATCGGATTTGGGACAGCCTCTACGAGCAGTACTTC.